This is a list of T cell receptor beta chains from one sample in a study of T cells in Graves' hyperthyroidism and ophthalmopathy. TCRdb itself ran the multiplex PCR reads through MiXCR, one entry per CDR3 protein. Of 450,000 to 650,000 distinct CDR3 sequences in the sample, 12% to 15% were seen once. Specimen: blood. These receptors all stem from a woman between 18 and 29 years old with Graves' ophthalmopathy. CDR3s include the opening cysteine and the closing phenylalanine or tryptophan. A D gene is named only where the DNA matches it firmly. Size is omitted from some rows. Given values are once, few, many or a class for expanded clones.

TRBJ2-1 | many | TRBV12-3/TRBV12-4 | . | TGTGCCAGCAGTTTACGGCTCAATGAGCAGTTCTTC | CASSLRLNEQFF
TRBJ1-3 | . | TRBV20-1 | . | TGCAGTGCTAAGGACAGCTCTGGAAACACCATATATTTT | CSAKDSSGNTIYF
TRBJ1-1 | many | TRBV5-1 | . | TGCGCCAGCAGCTGGACAGCTAGTAACACTGAAGCTTTCTTT | CASSWTASNTEAFF
TRBJ2-5 | many | TRBV28 | TRBD1 | TGTGCCAGCCGTTGGACAGGACAAGAGACCCAGTACTTC | CASRWTGQETQYF
TRBJ2-7 | . | TRBV15 | . | TGTGCCACCAGCAGGGCCCGGGGGATTGGATACGAGCAGTACTTC | CATSRARGIGYEQYF
TRBJ2-1 | many | TRBV20-1 | TRBD2 | TGCAGTGCTAGAGATACAACGGGAGGGCCGGGAAATGAGCAGTTCTTC | CSARDTTGGPGNEQFF
TRBJ2-7 | few | TRBV5-5 | TRBD2 | TGTGCCAGCAGCTTGGGGCCCTTGGTAGCGGGTCTTACCTACGAGCAGTACTTC | CASSLGPLVAGLTYEQYF
TRBJ1-1 | many | TRBV28 | TRBD1 | TGTGCCAGCAGTCCACTAGACCGCAGGGGGCGCACTGAAGCTTTCTTT | CASSPLDRRGRTEAFF
TRBJ2-7 | . | TRBV11-3 | . | TGTGCCAGCAGCTTAGGAGGACAGTCCTACGAGCAGTACTTC | CASSLGGQSYEQYF
TRBJ2-5 | few | TRBV20-1 | TRBD2 | TGCAGTGCTAGAGGGGAGACTAGCGGGAGATTAGAGACCCAGTACTTC | CSARGETSGRLETQYF
TRBJ2-6 | few | TRBV10-1 | . | TGCGCCAGCAGATCGGCCCTTGCCAGGTTTGGGGCCAACGTCCTGACTTTC | CASRSALARFGANVLTF
TRBJ2-6 | many | TRBV28 | . | TGTGCCAGCAGCCTCAGCCTCTCTGGGGCCAACGTCCTGACTTTC | CASSLSLSGANVLTF
TRBJ1-2 | many | TRBV27 | TRBD1 | TGTGCCAGCAGGCTTGCCCGGACAGGGACTAACTATGGCTACACCTTC | CASRLARTGTNYGYTF
TRBJ2-7 | many | TRBV20-1 | . | TGCAGTGCCTCAAAGGGGAGCTCCTACGAGCAGTACTTC | CSASKGSSYEQYF
TRBJ2-2 | . | TRBV18 | . | TGTGCCAGCTCCCGGACAGGGAGCGGGGATTCCGGGGAGCTGTTTTTT | CASSRTGSGDSGELFF
TRBJ2-3 | many | TRBV20-1 | TRBD2 | TGCAGTGCTACGGCTAGCGGGAGTTCTGTCACAGATACGCAGTATTTT | CSATASGSSVTDTQYF
TRBJ2-7 | many | TRBV7-2 | . | TGTGCCAGCAGCTTGGGCGGGCCACGGGGATACGAGCAGTACTTC | CASSLGGPRGYEQYF
TRBJ1-3 | . | TRBV7-9 | TRBD1 | TGTGCCAGCAGCGGGGGACAGGCGTACTCTGGAAACACCATATATTTT | CASSGGQAYSGNTIYF
TRBJ2-5 | many | TRBV11-2 | . | TGTGCCAGCAGCTTAGATTCTACAGGGAGGGGAGTGACCCAGTACTTC | CASSLDSTGRGVTQYF
TRBJ2-1 | few | TRBV10-3 | . | TGTGCCATCACCCCAGGGAACTACAATGAGCAGTTCTTC | CAITPGNYNEQFF
TRBJ2-7 | . | TRBV20-1 | TRBD2 | TGCAGTGCGCCCGGGACTAGCGGGAGACGCGAGCAGTACTTC | CSAPGTSGRREQYF
TRBJ2-5 | . | TRBV7-9 | . | TGTGCCAGCAGCTTAATACTGGAGAAAGAGACCCAGTACTTC | CASSLILEKETQYF
TRBJ2-7 | many | TRBV7-8 | . | TGTGCCAGCAGCTTAATCGAGGGGTTCTCCTACGAGCAGTACTTC | CASSLIEGFSYEQYF
TRBJ2-2 | . | TRBV5-5 | . | TGTGCCAGCAGCTTCACAGGGAAGGTGGACACCGGGGAGCTGTTTTTT | CASSFTGKVDTGELFF
TRBJ2-7 | many | TRBV2 | . | TGTGCCAGCAGTGATCCTCGACCCGATAGTCCCCGTATGCAGTACTTC | CASSDPRPDSPRMQYF
TRBJ1-1 | many | TRBV6-4 | . | TGTGCCAGCAGTGACAAACAGGAAGAAGCTTTCTTT | CASSDKQEEAFF
TRBJ1-1 | many | TRBV20-1 | . | TGCAGTCACAGGCCCGGGACGAACACTGAAGCTTTCTTT | CSHRPGTNTEAFF
TRBJ2-3 | many | TRBV15 | TRBD1 | TGTGCCACCAGCAGAGGACAGGGGGCGACAGATACGCAGTATTTT | CATSRGQGATDTQYF
TRBJ1-5 | many | TRBV20-1 | TRBD1 | TGCAGTGCTAGAGCCCGACAGGGGGGCAATCAGCCCCAGCATTTT | CSARARQGGNQPQHF
TRBJ2-2 | many | TRBV5-1 | TRBD1 | TGCGCCAGCAGCTTGGGAGGGGGCAGAACCGGGGAGCTGTTTTTT | CASSLGGGRTGELFF